The 21 T cell receptor beta chains given below trace back to one sample, sequenced in a study of blood T cell repertoires in COVID-19. Assay: immunoSEQ multiplex PCR; the TCRdb copy retains only in-frame clones and omits some. The top ten hold roughly 7% of the sample, which has 150,000 to 200,000 clones, around 86% seen once. The material sequenced was peripheral blood. Receptor source: an elderly woman in a cohort sampled during active or convalescent COVID-19.

The chain has TRBV11-2 and TRBJ2-1, with D maybe TRBD1 (5 bases). The V gene's germline CDR1 is SGHAT and CDR2 FQNNGV. There are 15 residues in the CDR3. With 3 bases removed from V and 0 bases from J, the gap between germline ends came to 9 bases. The DNA for the CDR3 is TGTGCCAGCAGCTTGGACACGAGCTCCTACAATGAGCAGTTCTTC. Translating it yields CASSLDTSSYNEQFF. Looking up the rest from reference TRBV11-2 and TRBJ2-1 gives the full variable domain: EAGVAQSPRYKIIEKRQSVAFWCNPISGHATLYWYQQILGQGPKLLIQFQNNGVVDDSQLPKDRFSAERLKGVDSTLKIQPAKLEDSAVYLCASSLDTSSYNEQFFGPGTRLTVL.

The gene calls are TRBV11-3 and TRBJ1-4; D might be TRBD1 (5 bases). Trimming removed 4 bases from V and 7 bases from J, with 10 bases in between. Germline loops: CDR1 SGHNT, CDR2 YENEEA. The CDR3 loop spans 13 amino acids. CDR3 region: CASSSNRLEKLFF. CDR3 sequence (DNA): TGTGCCAGCAGCTCCAACAGGCTTGAAAAACTGTTTTTT.

The rearrangement joins TRBV7-9 to TRBJ2-1; D perhaps matches TRBD2 (6 bases). From germline, CDR1 is SEHNR and CDR2 FQNEAQ (reference sequence). Between the trimmed V and J ends, which lost 11 bases and 3 bases, there was a span of 17 bases. The CDR3 runs to 14 residues. The chain's CDR3 is CAVPPGANYNEQFF. For the CDR3, the DNA is TGTGCCGTCCCTCCGGGAGCTAACTACAATGAGCAGTTCTTC. The whole variable domain, filled in from reference TRBV7-9 and TRBJ2-1, reads DTGVSQNPRHKITKRGQNVTFRCDPISEHNRLYWYRQTLGQGPEFLTYFQNEAQLEKSRLLSDRFSAERPKGSFSTLEIQRTEQGDSAMYLCAVPPGANYNEQFFGPGTRLTVL.

V and J are TRBV3-1 (or the pseudogene TRBV3-2) and TRBJ1-5; TRBD1 agrees at 9 bases. This CDR3 region has 15 residues. Unmatched junction bases numbered 8, after V lost 1 base and J lost 10 bases. Germline lookup yields CDR1 LGHDT and CDR2 YNNKEL (reference sequence). CDR3: CASSQAPGQGFPQHF. Written as DNA, the CDR3 is TGTGCCAGCAGCCAAGCCCCGGGACAGGGTTTTCCCCAGCATTTT.

This clone has more than one count but fewer than ten. CDR3 sequence (DNA): TGTGCCAGCAGTTCGGACACCGAACTAAGCAATCAGCCCCAGCATTTT. It translates to CASSSDTELSNQPQHF. This chain joins TRBV6-2 or TRBV6-3 and TRBJ1-5, with D possibly TRBD1 on 5 matching bases. This CDR3 spans 16 amino acids. The V and J ends lost 4 bases and 1 base respectively, with 14 bases between them. Germline-derived CDR1 and CDR2 are MNHEY and SVGEGT.

This chain links TRBV15 with TRBJ1-2, with TRBD1 matching 7 bases. After removal of 2 bases from V and 3 bases from J, the junction contained 9 bases not matched to a gene. Germline CDR1 LNHNV, CDR2 YYDKDF (reference sequence). This CDR3 region has 16 residues. CDR3 loop: CATSRPGTELDYGYTF. The CDR3 nucleotides are TGTGCCACCAGCAGACCAGGGACAGAACTGGACTATGGCTACACCTTC.

The chain combines TRBV7-8 with TRBJ2-7; 11 bases align to TRBD2. The CDR3 contains 17 residues. CDR1 and CDR2 (germline): SGHVS, FQNEAQ. J lost 3 bases, V lost 5 bases, and 12 bases had no gene match. Here the CDR3 reads CASSQSRLAGNFYEQYV. In nucleotides, the CDR3 is TGTGCCAGCAGCCAATCTCGACTAGCGGGAAATTTCTACGAGCAGTACGTC.

This clone was observed a few times. This rearrangement joins TRBV28 to TRBJ2-4, with a possible D match to TRBD2 (5 bases). V was shortened by 7 bases and J by 0 bases, with 13 bases between the two germline ends. CDR1 is MDHEN, CDR2 SYDVKM, per germline. The CDR3 is 15 residues long. The CDR3 loop is CASTSGILAKNIQYF. The CDR3 nucleotides read TGTGCCAGCACCTCGGGGATTCTAGCCAAAAACATTCAGTACTTC. The full variable domain, rest sourced from reference TRBV28 and TRBJ2-4, is DVKVTQSSRYLVKRTGEKVFLECVQDMDHENMFWYRQDPGLGLRLIYFSYDVKMKEKGDIPEGYSVSREKKERFSLILESASTNQTSMYLCASTSGILAKNIQYFGAGTRLSVL.

The rearrangement joins TRBV6-4 to TRBJ2-1; perhaps TRBD1 as D (6 bases). The V end lost 5 bases, the J end lost 6 bases, and 20 bases lay between the germline ends. The CDR3 is made up of 16 amino acids. The V gene's germline CDR1 is MRHNA and CDR2 SNTAGT. The CDR3 nucleotides are TGTGCCAGCAGTCGGATGTGGGGGCGATCGAGCAATGAGCAGTTCTTC. Translated: CASSRMWGRSSNEQFF.

The chain has TRBV2 and TRBJ1-5; no clear D. V lost 4 bases to trimming and J lost 4 bases, with 8 bases between them. This CDR3 has 13 amino acids. The germline V gene has CDR1 SNHLY and CDR2 FYNNEI. The CDR3 DNA is TGTGCCAGCAGTGGTACGGGGAATCAGCCCCAGCATTTT. Protein product: CASSGTGNQPQHF. Based on the CDR3 plus reference TRBV2 and TRBJ1-5, the full variable domain is EPEVTQTPSHQVTQMGQEVILRCVPISNHLYFYWYRQILGQKVEFLVSFYNNEISEKSEIFDDQFSVERPDGSNFTLKIRSTKLEDSAMYFCASSGTGNQPQHFGDGTRLSIL.

This clone was seen only a few times. V is TRBV4-3 and J is TRBJ1-6, with 10 bases aligning to TRBD1. CDR3 length: 15 residues. J was trimmed by 6 bases and V by 1 base; bases with no gene match: 0. The germline V gene encodes CDR1 LGHNA and CDR2 YSLEER. The CDR3, as DNA: TGCGCCAGCAGCCAAGGACAGGGGGCTAATTCACCCCTCCACTTT. This codes for CASSQGQGANSPLHF.

The chain recombines TRBV9 with TRBJ1-4; TRBD1 aligns across 12 bases. The CDR3 is 16 residues long. The V gene's germline CDR1 is SGDLS and CDR2 YYNGEE. The V segment lost 3 bases and the J segment 8 bases; nucleotides outside the gene matches: 8. The CDR3 here is CASSAARDRGREKLFF. The CDR3 DNA follows: TGTGCCAGCAGCGCCGCAAGGGACAGGGGGCGCGAAAAACTGTTTTTT.

The genes are TRBV5-6 and TRBJ1-2; 7 bases map to TRBD1. V lost 4 bases, J lost 7 bases, and 7 bases stayed unmatched. The CDR3 consists of 13 residues. Looked up from germline, CDR1 is SGHDT and CDR2 is YYEEEE. CDR3: CASSPDRFSGYTF. The CDR3 nucleotides read TGTGCCAGCAGCCCGGACAGGTTCTCTGGCTACACCTTC.

With respect to this clone: One end of the junction varies from germline; a read error may be responsible. The chain couples TRBV6-5 to TRBJ2-4; TRBD2 matches at 8 bases. CDR3 length: 12 amino acids. Germline V gives CDR1 MNHEY, CDR2 SVGAGI. Here the CDR3 DNA reads TGTGCCAGCAGGAAACGGGAGGGCCCAGGTATTTTC. This codes for CASRKREGPGIF.

The V gene is TRBV7-2, the J gene TRBJ2-1, with D possibly matching TRBD1 (5 bases). This CDR3 is built from 16 residues. Trimming took 3 bases from V and 6 from J, leaving 18 bases between them. Germline V gene sequence: CDR1 SGHTA, CDR2 FQGNSA. The CDR3 sequence is CASSLDYRLIGNEQFF. The CDR3 nucleotides are TGTGCCAGCAGCTTGGATTACAGGTTAATAGGCAATGAGCAGTTCTTC.

The chain is built from TRBV6-1 and TRBJ2-3, with 16 bases matching TRBD2. This CDR3 has 18 residues. Germline V CDR1 and CDR2: MNHNS, SASEGT. The ends lost 4 bases at V and 4 bases at J; junction bases unmatched: 8. The DNA of the CDR3 is TGTGCCAGCAGTGGAGGGGGACTAGCGGGAGGGCCAGCAGATACGCAGTATTTT. It specifies CASSGGGLAGGPADTQYF.

The CDR3 region is CASSLGQSGYGYTF. The CDR3 nucleotides are TGTGCCAGCAGCTTAGGTCAATCGGGATATGGCTACACCTTC. The rearrangement links TRBV13 to TRBJ1-2; D remains unclear. The V gene's germline CDR1 is PRHDT and CDR2 FYEKMQ (reference sequence). Deletions cut 0 bases from V and 5 bases from J, with 10 bases between. The CDR3 totals 14 residues. Drawing the rest from reference TRBV13 and TRBJ1-2, the complete variable domain is AAGVIQSPRHLIKEKRETATLKCYPIPRHDTVYWYQQGPGQDPQFLISFYEKMQSDKGSIPDRFSAQQFSDYHSELNMSSLELGDSALYFCASSLGQSGYGYTFGSGTRLTVV.

This CDR3 reads CASSSSLGYTF. As DNA, the CDR3 is TGTGCCAGCAGTTCGTCGTTGGGCTACACCTTC. This chain connects TRBV12-3 or TRBV12-4 to TRBJ1-2; no definite D call. V shed 4 bases and J shed 8 bases, with 8 bases lying between them. The CDR3 has 11 amino acids.

This rearrangement joins TRBV28 to TRBJ1-5; 10 nucleotides match TRBD1. Trimming at V came to 9 bases and at J to 4 bases, leaving 12 bases not matched to a gene. Germline V gene data show CDR1 as MDHEN and CDR2 as SYDVKM. This CDR3 is built from 16 residues. The CDR3 nucleotides read TGTGCCAGTACTGACAGGGGGCTGGTTGGGAATCAGCCCCAGCATTTT. Protein sequence: CASTDRGLVGNQPQHF. Together with reference TRBV28 and TRBJ1-5, the CDR3 gives the full variable domain: DVKVTQSSRYLVKRTGEKVFLECVQDMDHENMFWYRQDPGLGLRLIYFSYDVKMKEKGDIPEGYSVSREKKERFSLILESASTNQTSMYLCASTDRGLVGNQPQHFGDGTRLSIL.

The chain couples TRBV5-1 to TRBJ2-3; 7 bases line up with TRBD1. The V and J ends lost 4 bases and 0 bases, in that order; junction bases with no gene match: 5. This CDR3 is 15 amino acids long. CDR1 is SGHRS and CDR2 is YFSETQ in the germline V gene. The CDR3 here is CASSTGTASTDTQYF. The CDR3 DNA is TGCGCCAGCAGCACCGGGACAGCTAGCACAGATACGCAGTATTTT.

The chain joins TRBV7-9 to TRBJ1-1; possibly TRBD1 for D (6 bases). In germline, CDR1 is SEHNR, CDR2 FQNEAQ (reference sequence). CDR3 length equals 16 residues. V gave up 7 bases and J gave up 0 bases, with 18 bases separating them. CDR3 loop: CASTYGQLTVNTEAFF. CDR3 DNA: TGTGCCAGCACCTACGGACAGTTAACAGTGAACACTGAAGCTTTCTTT.